The 20 T cell receptor beta chains presented below share a single source sample, sequenced in a study of blood T cells in healthy people across ages. Sample-barcoded 5' priming and a J-beta primer mix drove a second PCR of about 6 to 12 cycles. TCRdb reanalysed the 5' RACE reads using MiXCR and keeps one entry per CDR3 protein. The sample consists of about 1,600,000 distinct CDR3 sequences, around two fifths of them appearing once. Sample: blood. The source of these receptors is a woman aged 18-29 years in good health.

The table lists this clonotype with a few counts. The chain links TRBV10-2 to TRBJ1-2, with unresolved D. Germline CDR1 is WSHSY and CDR2 is SAAADI. The CDR3 sequence is 13 residues long. V dropped 2 bases and J dropped 6 bases, with 10 bases sitting between them. CDR3 protein: CASSEARLDGYTF. CDR3 DNA sequence: TGCGCCAGCAGTGAGGCCCGGCTAGATGGCTACACCTTC.

The V gene is TRBV20-1, the J gene TRBJ1-5, with D possibly being TRBD1 (5 bases). The germline gives CDR1 DFQATT, CDR2 SNEGSKA (reference sequence). Deletions cut 5 bases from V and 0 bases from J, with 17 bases between. CDR3 length: 16 amino acids. The CDR3 DNA follows: TGCAGTGCTTTCCCGGGGCAGGCAAATAGCAATCAGCCCCAGCATTTT. Translation gives CSAFPGQANSNQPQHF.

The rearrangement uses TRBV2 and TRBJ2-3; 11 nucleotides line up with TRBD2. CDR1 is SNHLY and CDR2 is FYNNEI in the germline V gene. This CDR3 comprises 16 residues. V lost 2 bases and J lost 4; bases outside the gene matches: 5. CDR3 in DNA: TGTGCCAGCAGTGAAAGCAAGACTAGCGGGGCAGATACGCAGTATTTT. Its translation is CASSESKTSGADTQYF.

This clonotype was observed once. The chain employs TRBV27 and TRBJ2-2, with 11 positions matching TRBD2. V was clipped by 8 bases and J by 4 bases; unmatched bases: 15. The germline V gene encodes CDR1 MNHEY and CDR2 SMNVEV (reference sequence). The CDR3 consists of 18 residues. CDR3 sequence: CASGSLSGRAPGTGELFF. CDR3 coding DNA: TGTGCCAGCGGAAGTCTTAGCGGGAGGGCTCCGGGCACCGGGGAGCTGTTTTTT.

V and J are TRBV18 and TRBJ2-1, with D perhaps matching TRBD1 or TRBD2 (5 bases each). The J call is in doubt because the DNA end fits TRBJ2-7 better. CDR3 length: 16 residues. CDR1 and CDR2 from the germline V gene are KGHSH and LQKENI. The CDR3 DNA follows: TGTGCCAGCTCACCACTAAAGGGGAGCTCCTACAATGAGCAGTACTTC. Its protein is CASSPLKGSSYNEQYF.

This chain links TRBV5-1 with TRBJ2-5, with 11 bases that match TRBD2. The V segment lost 4 bases and the J segment 1 base; nucleotides outside the gene matches: 12. Germline V gene sequence: CDR1 SGHRS, CDR2 YFSETQ. The CDR3 spans 18 residues. The CDR3 bases are TGCGCCAGCAGCGTATCCTCTAGCGGGGGGCCCCTCCAAGAGACCCAGTACTTC. Protein product: CASSVSSSGGPLQETQYF.

This rearrangement joins TRBV27 to TRBJ2-7, with 11 bases matching TRBD2. The CDR3 has 15 amino acids. CDR1 is MNHEY, CDR2 SMNVEV, per germline (reference sequence). The J segment lost 4 bases and the V segment lost 0 bases, leaving 2 bases of the junction unmatched. CDR3 region: CASSLSSGGDYEQYF. The CDR3 region has the DNA TGTGCCAGCAGTTTATCTAGCGGGGGGGATTACGAGCAGTACTTC.

The chain joins TRBV20-1 to TRBJ1-1; the D is unclear. Trimming shortened V by 6 bases and J by 6 bases, and 17 bases separated the two germline ends. CDR3 length: 13 amino acids. Germline V gene sequence: CDR1 DFQATT, CDR2 SNEGSKA (reference sequence). The CDR3 sequence is CSAPIGSVAEAFF. As DNA, the CDR3 is TGCAGTGCCCCTATAGGGAGTGTTGCTGAAGCTTTCTTT.

The rearrangement uses TRBV7-2 and TRBJ1-2; 12 nucleotides agree with TRBD1. Germline loops: CDR1 SGHTA, CDR2 FQGNSA. The V gene end was trimmed by 5 bases and the J gene end by 8 bases; junction bases not matched to a gene: 12. The CDR3 length is 16 residues. DNA for the CDR3: TGTGCCAGCAGCCGAAACGCCGGGACAGGGGGCAGAGGCTACACCTTC. This sequence encodes CASSRNAGTGGRGYTF.

The rearrangement links TRBV6-5 to TRBJ2-7, with 8 bases that match TRBD1. Per germline, CDR1 MNHEY and CDR2 SVGAGI. This CDR3 spans 14 amino acids. V trimming: 5 bases; J trimming: 9 bases; junction bases outside the gene matches: 12. CDR3 in amino acids: CASSGVETGVLQYF. As DNA, the CDR3 is TGTGCCAGCAGTGGTGTAGAGACAGGGGTTTTGCAGTACTTC.

The V call is TRBV4-1, the J call TRBJ1-1; D unresolved. The CDR3 runs 17 residues. Trimming shortened V by 2 bases and J by 7 bases, and 23 bases separated the two germline ends. The germline V gene has CDR1 MGHRA and CDR2 YSYEKL. CDR3 region: CASSQQPPALIPNEAFF. For the CDR3, the DNA is TGCGCCAGCAGCCAACAACCTCCCGCCCTTATACCAAATGAAGCTTTCTTT.

V and J are TRBV5-5 and TRBJ2-3; D gene unclear. The V and J ends lost 3 bases and 3 bases respectively, with 11 bases between them. From germline, CDR1 is SGHKS and CDR2 YYEKEE (reference sequence). This CDR3 region has 14 residues. CDR3 DNA: TGTGCCAGCAGCTCCAATTACGGGACAGATACGCAGTATTTT. This translates into CASSSNYGTDTQYF.

The chain uses TRBV7-2 and TRBJ2-1; D is unresolved. CDR3 length: 12 residues. The germline V gene encodes CDR1 SGHTA and CDR2 FQGNSA. Trimming left V 5 bases short and J 1 base short, with 3 bases between. The CDR3 region has the DNA TGTGCCAGCAGCCGTTCCTACAATGAGCAGTTCTTC. Amino acid sequence: CASSRSYNEQFF.

The chain recombines TRBV20-1 with TRBJ2-7, with D perhaps being TRBD1 or TRBD2 (5 bases each). V gave up 1 base and J gave up 0 bases, with 16 bases separating them. This CDR3 has 16 residues. The germline V gene encodes CDR1 DFQATT and CDR2 SNEGSKA (reference sequence). CDR3 in DNA: TGCAGTGCTAGAGTGGGGACCGACAGACCCTCCTACGAGCAGTACTTC. It encodes CSARVGTDRPSYEQYF.

This clonotype has just a few counts. This rearrangement joins TRBV20-1 to TRBJ2-7, with 11 bases that match TRBD1. Germline CDR1 DFQATT, CDR2 SNEGSKA (reference sequence). Losses at the gene ends were 3 bases for V and 9 bases for J; bases not matched to a gene: 10. CDR3 size: 14 residues. The CDR3 DNA is TGCAGTGCTAGGAAAGGACAGGGGGCTATGGTGCAGTACTTC. Protein sequence: CSARKGQGAMVQYF.

V is TRBV7-2 and J is TRBJ1-4; 9 positions match TRBD1. Looked up from germline, CDR1 is SGHTA and CDR2 is FQGNSA. The CDR3 extends over 15 amino acids. The V segment lost 6 bases and the J segment 8 bases; nucleotides outside the gene matches: 10. The CDR3 reads CASRPGGQGREKLFF. DNA for the CDR3: TGTGCCAGCAGACCAGGGGGACAGGGTCGCGAAAAACTGTTTTTT. Variable domain in full (rest from reference TRBV7-2 and TRBJ1-4): GAGVSQSPSNKVTEKGKDVELRCDPISGHTALYWYRQSLGQGLEFLIYFQGNSAPDKSGLPSDRFSAERTGGSVSTLTIQRTQQEDSAVYLCASRPGGQGREKLFFGSGTQLSVL.

The rearrangement links TRBV7-2 to TRBJ2-1; D gene uncertain. Germline CDR1 reads SGHTA; CDR2 reads FQGNSA. Between the trimmed V and J ends, which lost 3 bases and 8 bases, there was a span of 11 bases. The CDR3 extends over 13 amino acids. The CDR3, as DNA: TGTGCCAGCAGCTTGTTGGAGCGCGATGAGCAGTTCTTC. Amino acid sequence: CASSLLERDEQFF.

The chain has TRBV20-1 and TRBJ2-3, with TRBD2 matching over 8 bases. This CDR3 spans 14 amino acids. Germline V lookup: CDR1 DFQATT, CDR2 SNEGSKA (reference sequence). With V trimmed by 8 bases and J by 0 bases, 7 bases remained unmatched. CDR3 residues: CSLLSGGSTDTQYF. Written as DNA, the CDR3 is TGCAGTCTGTTGTCGGGGGGGAGCACAGATACGCAGTATTTT.

In DNA form, the CDR3 reads TGTGCCAGCAGTGAAGAGGCCAGGCAGCCCCAGCATTTT. This codes for CASSEEARQPQHF. The V call is TRBV6-4, the J call TRBJ1-5; no reliable D call. Deletions cut 3 bases from V and 7 bases from J, with 10 bases between. Per germline, CDR1 MRHNA and CDR2 SNTAGT. The CDR3 is 13 amino acids.

This chain links TRBV5-1 with TRBJ2-1; TRBD1 matches 10 bases. The V segment lost 4 bases and the J segment 4 bases; nucleotides outside the gene matches: 8. The CDR3 spans 16 residues. Germline CDR1 SGHRS, CDR2 YFSETQ. In DNA, the CDR3 is TGCGCCAGCAGCCCCTCCGGGACAGGGGCTTACAATGAGCAGTTCTTC. Amino acids: CASSPSGTGAYNEQFF.